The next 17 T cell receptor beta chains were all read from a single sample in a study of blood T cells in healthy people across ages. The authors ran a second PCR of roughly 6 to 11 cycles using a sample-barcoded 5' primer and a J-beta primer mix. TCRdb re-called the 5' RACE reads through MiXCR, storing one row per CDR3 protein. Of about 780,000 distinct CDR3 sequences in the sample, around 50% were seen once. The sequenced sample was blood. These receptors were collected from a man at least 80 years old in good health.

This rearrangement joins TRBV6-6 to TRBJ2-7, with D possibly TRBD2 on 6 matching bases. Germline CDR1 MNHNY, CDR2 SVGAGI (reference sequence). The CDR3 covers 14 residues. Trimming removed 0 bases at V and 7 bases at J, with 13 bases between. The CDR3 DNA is TGTGCCAGCAGTTACTCTAGCGGCTACAATGAGCAGTACTTC. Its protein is CASSYSSGYNEQYF.

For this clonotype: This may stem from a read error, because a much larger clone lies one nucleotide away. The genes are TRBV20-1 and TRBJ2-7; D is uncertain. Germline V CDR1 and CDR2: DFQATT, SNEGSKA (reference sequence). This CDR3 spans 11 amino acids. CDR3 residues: CRAAFSYEQYF. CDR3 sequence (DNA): TGCAGGGCCGCATTTTCCTACGAGCAGTACTTC.

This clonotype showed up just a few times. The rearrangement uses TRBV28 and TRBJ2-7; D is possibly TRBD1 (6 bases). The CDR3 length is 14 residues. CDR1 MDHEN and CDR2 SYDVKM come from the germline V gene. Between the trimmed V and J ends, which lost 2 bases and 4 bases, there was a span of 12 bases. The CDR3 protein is CASSLQQGGYEQYF. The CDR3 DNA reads TGTGCCAGCAGTTTACAACAGGGTGGGTACGAGCAGTACTTC.

The chain's CDR3 is CSVDGTGVRETQYF. CDR3 sequence (DNA): TGCAGCGTTGACGGTACAGGGGTGAGAGAGACCCAGTACTTC. The chain joins TRBV29-1 to TRBJ2-5, with 7 bases that match TRBD1. The CDR3 is made up of 14 amino acids. The germline gives CDR1 SQVTM, CDR2 ANQGSEA. The V and J ends lost 3 bases and 4 bases, in that order; junction bases with no gene match: 8.

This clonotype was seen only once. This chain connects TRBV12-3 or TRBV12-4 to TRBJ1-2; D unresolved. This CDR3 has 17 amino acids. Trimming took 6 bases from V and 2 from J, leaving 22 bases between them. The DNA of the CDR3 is TGTGCCAGCAGCCAAGAGGTCCCGTCCAGTGTCAACTATGGCTACACCTTC. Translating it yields CASSQEVPSSVNYGYTF.

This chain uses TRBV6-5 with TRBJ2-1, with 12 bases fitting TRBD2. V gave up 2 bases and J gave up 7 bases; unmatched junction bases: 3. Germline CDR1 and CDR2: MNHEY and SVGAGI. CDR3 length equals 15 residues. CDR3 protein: CASSYQLAGGNEQFF. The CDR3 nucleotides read TGTGCCAGCAGTTACCAACTAGCGGGGGGTAATGAGCAGTTCTTC.

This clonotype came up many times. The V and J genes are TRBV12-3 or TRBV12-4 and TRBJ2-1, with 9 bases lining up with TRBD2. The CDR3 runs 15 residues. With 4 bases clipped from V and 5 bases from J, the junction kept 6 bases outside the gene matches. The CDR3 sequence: CASSSRSSGNNEQFF. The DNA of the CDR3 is TGTGCCAGCAGTTCACGGTCTAGCGGGAACAATGAGCAGTTCTTC.

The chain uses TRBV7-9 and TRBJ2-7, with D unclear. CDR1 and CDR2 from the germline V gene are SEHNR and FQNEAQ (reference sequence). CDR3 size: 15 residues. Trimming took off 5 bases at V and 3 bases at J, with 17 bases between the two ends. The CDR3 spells CASSPPAQGDYEQYF. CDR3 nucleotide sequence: TGTGCCAGCAGCCCCCCGGCACAAGGAGACTACGAGCAGTACTTC.

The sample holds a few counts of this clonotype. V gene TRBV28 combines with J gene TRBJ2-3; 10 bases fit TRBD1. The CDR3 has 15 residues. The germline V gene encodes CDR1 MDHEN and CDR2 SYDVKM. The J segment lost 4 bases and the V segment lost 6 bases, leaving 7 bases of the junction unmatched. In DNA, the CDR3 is TGTGCCAGCAGGCCTGAGGGACAGGGGTCAGATACGCAGTATTTT. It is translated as CASRPEGQGSDTQYF.

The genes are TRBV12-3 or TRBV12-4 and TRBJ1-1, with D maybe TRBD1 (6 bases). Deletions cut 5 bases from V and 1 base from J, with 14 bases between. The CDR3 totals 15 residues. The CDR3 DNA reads TGTGCCAGCAGTCGGACGGGGGCGGAGAACACTGAAGCTTTCTTT. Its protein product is CASSRTGAENTEAFF.

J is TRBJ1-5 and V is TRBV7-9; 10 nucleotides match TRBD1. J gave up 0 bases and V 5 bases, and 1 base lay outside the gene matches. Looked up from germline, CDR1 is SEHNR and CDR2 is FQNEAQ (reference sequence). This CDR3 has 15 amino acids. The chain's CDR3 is CASSRQGASNQPQHF. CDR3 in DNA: TGTGCCAGCAGCCGACAGGGGGCTAGCAATCAGCCCCAGCATTTT.

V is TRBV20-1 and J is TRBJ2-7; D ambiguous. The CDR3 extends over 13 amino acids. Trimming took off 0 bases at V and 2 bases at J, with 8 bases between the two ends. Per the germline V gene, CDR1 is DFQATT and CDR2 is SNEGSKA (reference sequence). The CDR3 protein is CSARDLWAYEQYF. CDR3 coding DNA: TGCAGTGCTAGAGATTTGTGGGCCTACGAGCAGTACTTC.

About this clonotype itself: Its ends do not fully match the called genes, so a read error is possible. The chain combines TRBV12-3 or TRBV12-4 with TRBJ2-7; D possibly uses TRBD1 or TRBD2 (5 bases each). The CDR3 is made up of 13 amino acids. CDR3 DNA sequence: TGTGCCAGCAGCAAGGGACGCTCCCACGAGCAGTACTTC. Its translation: CASSKGRSHEQYF.

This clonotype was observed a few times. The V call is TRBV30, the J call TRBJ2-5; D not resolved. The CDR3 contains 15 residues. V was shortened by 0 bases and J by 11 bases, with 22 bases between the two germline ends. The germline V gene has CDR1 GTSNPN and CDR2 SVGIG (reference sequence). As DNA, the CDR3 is TGTGCCTGGAGTGTACAACCGCGGTTTTACAATGAGCAGTACTTC. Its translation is CAWSVQPRFYNEQYF.

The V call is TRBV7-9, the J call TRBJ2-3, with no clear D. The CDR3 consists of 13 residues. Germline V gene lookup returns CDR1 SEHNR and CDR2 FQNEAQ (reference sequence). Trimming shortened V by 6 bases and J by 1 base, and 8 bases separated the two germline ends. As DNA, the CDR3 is TGTGCCAGCAGAAGGCGCGGCACAGATACGCAGTATTTT. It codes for CASRRRGTDTQYF.

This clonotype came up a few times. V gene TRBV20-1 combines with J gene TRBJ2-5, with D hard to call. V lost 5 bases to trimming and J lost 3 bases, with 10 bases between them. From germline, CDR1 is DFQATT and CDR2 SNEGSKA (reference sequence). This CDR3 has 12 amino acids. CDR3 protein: CSAPRFEETQYF. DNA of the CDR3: TGCAGTGCTCCACGCTTTGAAGAGACCCAGTACTTC.

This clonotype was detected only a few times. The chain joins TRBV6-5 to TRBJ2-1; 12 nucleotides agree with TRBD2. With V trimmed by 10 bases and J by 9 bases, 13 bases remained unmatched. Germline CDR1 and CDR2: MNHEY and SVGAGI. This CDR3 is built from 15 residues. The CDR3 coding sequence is TGTGCCACGTGGACTAGCGGGACAGTCGGGTCTGAGCAGTTCTTC. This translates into CATWTSGTVGSEQFF.